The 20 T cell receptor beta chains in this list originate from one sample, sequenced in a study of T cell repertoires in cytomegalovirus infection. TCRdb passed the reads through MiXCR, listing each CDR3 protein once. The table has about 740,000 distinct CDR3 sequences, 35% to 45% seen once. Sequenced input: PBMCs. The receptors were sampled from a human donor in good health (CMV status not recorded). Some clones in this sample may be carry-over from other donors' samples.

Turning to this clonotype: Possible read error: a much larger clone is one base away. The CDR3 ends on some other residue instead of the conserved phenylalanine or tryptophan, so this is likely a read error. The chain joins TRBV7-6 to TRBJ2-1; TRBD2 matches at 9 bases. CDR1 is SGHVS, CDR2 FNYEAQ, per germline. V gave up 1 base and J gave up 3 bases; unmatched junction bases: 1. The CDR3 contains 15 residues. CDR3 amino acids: CASSLVAGVYNEQFL. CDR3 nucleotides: TGTGCCAGCAGCTTAGTAGCGGGAGTCTACAATGAGCAGTTCTTA.

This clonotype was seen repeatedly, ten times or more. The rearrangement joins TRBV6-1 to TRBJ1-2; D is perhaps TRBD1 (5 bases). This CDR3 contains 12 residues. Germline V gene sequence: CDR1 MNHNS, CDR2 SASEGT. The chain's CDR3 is CATRGPSYGYTF. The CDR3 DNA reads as TGTGCTACAAGGGGACCGAGCTATGGCTACACCTTC.

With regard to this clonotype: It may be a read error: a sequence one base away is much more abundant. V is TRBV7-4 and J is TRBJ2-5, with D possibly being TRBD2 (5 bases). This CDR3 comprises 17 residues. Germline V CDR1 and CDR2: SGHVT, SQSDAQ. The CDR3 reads CAISSYPPKGEMETQYF. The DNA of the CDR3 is TGTGCCATCAGCTCCTACCCCCCGAAGGGAGAAATGGAGACCCAGTACTTC.

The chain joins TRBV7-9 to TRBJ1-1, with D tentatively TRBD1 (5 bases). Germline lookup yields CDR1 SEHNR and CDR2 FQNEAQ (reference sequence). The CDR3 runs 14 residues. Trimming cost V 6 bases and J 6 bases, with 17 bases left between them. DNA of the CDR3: TGTGCCAGCAGGGTGGGGGGAATCAGCTCTGAAGCTTTCTTT. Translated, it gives CASRVGGISSEAFF.

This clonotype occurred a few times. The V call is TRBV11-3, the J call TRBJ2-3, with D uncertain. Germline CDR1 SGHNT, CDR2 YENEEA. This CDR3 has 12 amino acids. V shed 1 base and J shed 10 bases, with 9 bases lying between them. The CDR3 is CASSLGDAPQYF. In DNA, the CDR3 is TGTGCCAGCAGCTTAGGAGACGCTCCGCAGTATTTT.

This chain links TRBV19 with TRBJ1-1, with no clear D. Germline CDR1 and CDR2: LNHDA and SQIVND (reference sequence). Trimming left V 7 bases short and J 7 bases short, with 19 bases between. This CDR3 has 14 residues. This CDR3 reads CASTELFPPFEAFF. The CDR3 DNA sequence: TGTGCCAGTACGGAGCTGTTTCCACCCTTTGAAGCTTTCTTT.

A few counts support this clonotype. The CDR3 region is CASSYWGDQPQHF. CDR3 DNA: TGTGCCAGCAGTTACTGGGGGGATCAGCCCCAGCATTTT. This chain joins TRBV6-2 or TRBV6-3 and TRBJ1-5, with D perhaps TRBD1 (5 bases). Germline loops: CDR1 MNHEY, CDR2 SVGEGT. This CDR3 has 13 residues. Trimming took 1 base from V and 5 from J, leaving 6 bases between them.

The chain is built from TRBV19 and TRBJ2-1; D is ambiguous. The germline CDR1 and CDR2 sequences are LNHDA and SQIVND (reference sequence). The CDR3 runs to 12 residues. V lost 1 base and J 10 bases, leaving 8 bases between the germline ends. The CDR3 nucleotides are TGTGCCAGTAGTATAGGACTGCTAGAGCAGTTCTTC. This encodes CASSIGLLEQFF.

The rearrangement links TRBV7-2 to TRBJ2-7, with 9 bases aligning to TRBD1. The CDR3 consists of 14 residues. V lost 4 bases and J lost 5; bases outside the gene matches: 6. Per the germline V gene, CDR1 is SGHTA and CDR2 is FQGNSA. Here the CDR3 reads CASSSQGAVDEQYF. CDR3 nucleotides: TGTGCCAGCAGCTCACAGGGGGCCGTGGACGAGCAGTACTTC.

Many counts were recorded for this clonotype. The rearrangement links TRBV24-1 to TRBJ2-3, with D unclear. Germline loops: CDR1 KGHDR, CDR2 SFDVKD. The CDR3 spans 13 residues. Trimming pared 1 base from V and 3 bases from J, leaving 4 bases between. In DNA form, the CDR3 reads TGTGCCACCAGTGATTTTGAAACAGATACGCAGTATTTT. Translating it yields CATSDFETDTQYF.

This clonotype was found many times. The CDR3 sequence is CASSAGTGSYEQYF. The CDR3 nucleotides are TGTGCCAGCAGTGCCGGGACAGGCTCCTACGAGCAGTACTTC. The V call is TRBV5-8, the J call TRBJ2-7, with TRBD1 matching 8 bases. This CDR3 has 14 residues. Per germline, CDR1 SGHTS and CDR2 YDEGEE. The V segment lost 5 bases and the J segment 0 bases; nucleotides outside the gene matches: 4.

The DNA of the CDR3 is TGTGCCAGCAGCCCGGGGGGGACAGGGAGAGCTTTCTTT. Its protein product is CASSPGGTGRAFF. The V call is TRBV7-2, the J call TRBJ1-1, with 9 bases identical to TRBD1. The CDR3 is 13 residues long. The junction had 8 bases not matched to a gene; V was cut back by 5 bases and J by 10 bases. Germline CDR1 is SGHTA and CDR2 is FQGNSA.

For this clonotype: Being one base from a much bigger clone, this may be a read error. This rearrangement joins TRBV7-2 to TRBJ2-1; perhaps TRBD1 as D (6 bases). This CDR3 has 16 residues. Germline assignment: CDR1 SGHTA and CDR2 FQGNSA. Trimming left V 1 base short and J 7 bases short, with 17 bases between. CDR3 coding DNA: TGTGCCAGCAGCTTAGTGGCAGGGGTCATATCGAATGAGCAGTTCTTC. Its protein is CASSLVAGVISNEQFF. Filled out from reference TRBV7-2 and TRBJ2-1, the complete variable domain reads GAGVSQSPSNKVTEKGKDVELRCDPISGHTALYWYRQSLGQGLEFLIYFQGNSAPDKSGLPSDRFSAERTGGSVSTLTIQRTQQEDSAVYLCASSLVAGVISNEQFFGPGTRLTVL.

The CDR3 reads CASSLVIGQINEKLFF. CDR3 nucleotide sequence: TGTGCCAGCAGTTTAGTTATCGGACAGATAAATGAAAAACTGTTTTTT. The chain combines TRBV28 with TRBJ1-4; TRBD1 might be the D (6 bases). The V gene lost 2 bases and the J gene lost 5 bases, with 15 bases spanning the gap. The germline CDR1 and CDR2 sequences are MDHEN and SYDVKM. The CDR3 length is 16 residues. Together with reference TRBV28 and TRBJ1-4, the CDR3 gives the full variable domain: DVKVTQSSRYLVKRTGEKVFLECVQDMDHENMFWYRQDPGLGLRLIYFSYDVKMKEKGDIPEGYSVSREKKERFSLILESASTNQTSMYLCASSLVIGQINEKLFFGSGTQLSVL.

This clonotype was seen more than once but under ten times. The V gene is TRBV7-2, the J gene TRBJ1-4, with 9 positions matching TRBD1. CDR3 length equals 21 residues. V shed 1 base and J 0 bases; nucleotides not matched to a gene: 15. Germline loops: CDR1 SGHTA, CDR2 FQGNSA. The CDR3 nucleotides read TGTGCCAGCAGCTTAGAGAAATCAGAGGACAGGGGTTATGCAACTAATGAAAAACTGTTTTTT. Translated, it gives CASSLEKSEDRGYATNEKLFF.

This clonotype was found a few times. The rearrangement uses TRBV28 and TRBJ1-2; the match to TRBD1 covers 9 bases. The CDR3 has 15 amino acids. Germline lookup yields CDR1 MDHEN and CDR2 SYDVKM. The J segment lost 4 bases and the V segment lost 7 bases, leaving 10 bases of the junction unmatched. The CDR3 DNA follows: TGTGCCAGCAACCCCGGGACAGGGAGAAGCTATGGCTACACCTTC. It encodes CASNPGTGRSYGYTF.

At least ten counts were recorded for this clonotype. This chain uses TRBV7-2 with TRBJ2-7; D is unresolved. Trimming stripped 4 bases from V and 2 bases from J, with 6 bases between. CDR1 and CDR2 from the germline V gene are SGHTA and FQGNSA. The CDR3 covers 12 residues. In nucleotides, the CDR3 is TGTGCCAGCAGCTACGGTCCCTACGAGCAGTACTTC. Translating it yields CASSYGPYEQYF.

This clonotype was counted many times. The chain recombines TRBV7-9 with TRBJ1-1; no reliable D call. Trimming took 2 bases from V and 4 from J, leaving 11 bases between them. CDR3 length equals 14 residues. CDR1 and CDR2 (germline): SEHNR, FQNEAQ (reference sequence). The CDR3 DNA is TGTGCCAGCAGCTTAAATCTGGGGAGCACTGAAGCTTTCTTT. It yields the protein CASSLNLGSTEAFF. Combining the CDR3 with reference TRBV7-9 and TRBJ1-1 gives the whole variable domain DTGVSQNPRHKITKRGQNVTFRCDPISEHNRLYWYRQTLGQGPEFLTYFQNEAQLEKSRLLSDRFSAERPKGSFSTLEIQRTEQGDSAMYLCASSLNLGSTEAFFGQGTRLTVV.

The CDR3 DNA reads as TGTGCCAGCAGGCCGATTGGGAGCAGGCAAAGGGGGACCCAGTACTTC. Translating it yields CASRPIGSRQRGTQYF. The chain is built from TRBV6-1 and TRBJ2-5; D may be TRBD1 or TRBD2 (5 bases each). CDR1 and CDR2 (germline): MNHNS, SASEGT. With 6 bases removed from V and 7 bases from J, the gap between germline ends came to 24 bases. There are 16 residues in the CDR3.

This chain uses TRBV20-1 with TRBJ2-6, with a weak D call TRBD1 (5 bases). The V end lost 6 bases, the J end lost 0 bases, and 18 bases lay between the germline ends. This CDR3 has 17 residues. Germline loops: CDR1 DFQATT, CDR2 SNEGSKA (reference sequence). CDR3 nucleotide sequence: TGCAGTGCGACCCTCGGACATACCAGCTCTGGGGCCAACGTCCTGACTTTC. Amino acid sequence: CSATLGHTSSGANVLTF.